This TCR beta chain was profiled in a study of Graves' ophthalmopathy and Graves' hyperthyroidism. Findings and limits, study-wide: Ophthalmopathy progression was predicted by the model at approximately 70% sensitivity and about 74% specificity. Blood also carried most expanded thyroid clonotypes exceeding 0.001 frequency.

Using RNA transcripts, the TCR beta CDR3 regions were amplified. Scientists carried out first-round RT-PCR using HTBI primers and then a second-round multiplex PCR. TCRdb called the multiplex PCR reads again in MiXCR, with one record for every CDR3 protein. This table holds hundreds of thousands of distinct CDR3 sequences, under 50% found once. Clinicians made diagnoses from clinical symptoms, serum thyroxine, TRAb, thyroid ultrasound and orbital computed tomography. It was from over 8.5 ml of fresh peripheral blood that the PBMCs came. The CDR3 loop spans 14 amino acids. Remarks on this clonotype: Antigen specificity is unknown. The junction departs from germline at one end; a sequencing error may be responsible.

The V call is TRBV12-3 or TRBV12-4, the J call TRBJ1-1, with no clear D. Material: peripheral blood. The sequence derives from an adult man with Graves' ophthalmopathy. CDR3 loop: CASSLGRGNTEASF. CDR3 coding DNA: TGTGCCAGCAGTTTGGGCAGAGGGAACACTGAAGCTTCCTTT.